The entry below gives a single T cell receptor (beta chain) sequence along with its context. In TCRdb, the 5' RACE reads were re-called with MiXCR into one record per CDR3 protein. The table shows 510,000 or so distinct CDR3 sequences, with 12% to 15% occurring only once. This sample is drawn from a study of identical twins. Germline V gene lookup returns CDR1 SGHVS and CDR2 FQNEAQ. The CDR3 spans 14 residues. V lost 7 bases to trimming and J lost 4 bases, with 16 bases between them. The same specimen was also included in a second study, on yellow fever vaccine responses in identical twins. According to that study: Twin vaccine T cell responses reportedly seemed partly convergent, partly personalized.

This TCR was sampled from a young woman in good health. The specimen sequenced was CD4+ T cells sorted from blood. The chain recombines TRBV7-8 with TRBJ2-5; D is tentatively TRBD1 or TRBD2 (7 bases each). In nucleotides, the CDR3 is TGTGCCAGCACCCAGGGGGTAGCGGGAGAGACCCAGTACTTC. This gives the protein CASTQGVAGETQYF.